This paragraph covers one T cell receptor beta chain sequence. What it binds is not known. Method: immunoSEQ multiplex PCR; TCRdb's copy keeps in-frame clones and lacks some. The sample includes 2 million to 2.5 million clones, 80% to 95% of them seen just once. The CDR3 is 15 residues long. Per germline, CDR1 LNHNV and CDR2 YYDKDF (reference sequence). J was trimmed by 5 bases and V by 4 bases; bases with no gene match: 10. The data stem from a study of shared clonotypes between healthy human individuals. Study summary: Used for every donor were three CD4 naive, three CD4 memory, two CD8 naive and one CD8 memory plate. Points from the study as a whole: An expected dependence of interdonor clonotype sharing on sequencing depth was noted. Sorted-subset samples were not fully sequenced, rarefaction indicated.

The donors were adults (healthy and HIV-negative) with no recent acute infections or vaccinations. The chain is built from TRBV15 and TRBJ1-2; 7 bases align to TRBD1. The source material was naive CD4+ T cells from PBMCs. As to subset: CD45RA+ positively selected. The sequence was collected from a man in his late teens or twenties in good health. Some clones in this sample may be carry-over from other donors' samples. CDR3 region: CATSTRDSSLYGYTF. As DNA, the CDR3 is TGTGCCACCAGCACCCGGGACAGCTCCCTATATGGCTACACCTTC.